This entry is about one T cell receptor (beta chain). Its antigen is unknown. This CDR3 has 15 residues. The V gene's germline CDR1 is MNHNS and CDR2 SASEGT. V was pared by 4 bases and J by 1 base, with 12 bases between. Original processing methods: For papillary thyroid cancer, a distant-metastasis classifier was constructed from CDR3 differences observed across clinicopathological groups. TCRdb re-analyzed the PCR reads through MiXCR. The V and J calls, along with clone size, are taken from TCRdb and not from the paper's own processing. The sample yields around 19,000 clones, about a sixth seen once. Each patient went into thyroid surgery without having received any treatment. The sample belongs to a study of metastatic and nonmetastatic thyroid tumors. About the study: The authors compared repertoires across blood and tumor or nodule tissue from malignant and benign thyroid patients.

General observations from the study: Reported TCR beta diversity, measured in blood and tumor, was significantly higher for malignant thyroid tumors than for benign nodules.

Sequences were obtained from tumor tissue. The sequence was obtained from a female donor with papillary thyroid cancer or a benign thyroid nodule (not recorded which). Some clones in this sample may be carry-over from other donors' samples. V is TRBV6-1 and J is TRBJ2-3; D possibly corresponds to TRBD1 (5 bases). CDR3 in amino acids: CASSVQVACTDTQYF. CDR3 coding DNA: TGTGCCAGCAGTGTACAGGTGGCTTGCACAGATACGCAGTATTTT.